The next 15 T cell receptor beta chains were all read from a single sample in a study of T cells in Graves' hyperthyroidism and ophthalmopathy. The TCR beta CDR3 regions underwent amplification using RNA transcripts as the source. HTBI primers were used for first-round RT-PCR of the TCR CDR3. In TCRdb, the multiplex PCR reads were re-called with MiXCR into one record per CDR3 protein. The sample holds about 840,000 distinct CDR3 sequences, more than 30% seen once. Material for sequencing was blood. These receptors came from a man between 18 and 35 years old with Graves' hyperthyroidism.

The sample holds many counts of this clonotype. The genes are TRBV5-1 and TRBJ1-2; 10 nucleotides line up with TRBD1. After removal of 4 bases from V and 8 bases from J, the junction contained 5 bases not matched to a gene. CDR1 is SGHRS, CDR2 YFSETQ, per germline. The CDR3 totals 13 residues. The CDR3 coding sequence is TGCGCCAGCAGCGATCTGACAGGGGGCGGCTACACCTTC. Translation: CASSDLTGGGYTF.

The genes are TRBV19 and TRBJ2-3, with no clear D. Germline V gene sequence: CDR1 LNHDA, CDR2 SQIVND (reference sequence). Trimming stripped 4 bases from V and 0 bases from J, with 8 bases between. There are 14 residues in the CDR3. CDR3 protein: CASSKTISTDTQYF. In DNA, the CDR3 is TGTGCCAGTAGTAAGACGATTAGCACAGATACGCAGTATTTT.

Turning to this clonotype: Germline and junction disagree at one end, which may indicate a read error. V and J are TRBV20-1 and TRBJ1-6; perhaps TRBD1 as D (5 bases). The CDR3 consists of 16 residues. The germline V gene has CDR1 DFQATT and CDR2 SNEGSKA (reference sequence). The CDR3 region has the DNA TGCAGTACTAGGACCTGGGGCGGGGGTCGAATTTCACCCCTCCACTTT. Amino acids: CSTRTWGGGRISPLHF.

This clonotype was counted many times. The V gene is TRBV10-3, the J gene TRBJ1-1, with no clear D. The V gene's germline CDR1 is ENHRY and CDR2 SYGVKD. The CDR3 has 11 residues. V dropped 4 bases and J dropped 1 base, with 1 base sitting between them. CDR3 in amino acids: CAISGNTEAFF. The CDR3 region has the DNA TGTGCCATCAGTGGGAACACTGAAGCTTTCTTT.

This clonotype was seen a handful of times. The chain joins TRBV20-1 to TRBJ1-5, with D possibly being TRBD1 (6 bases). With 1 base removed from V and 3 bases from J, the gap between germline ends came to 10 bases. This CDR3 has 14 amino acids. Germline V gives CDR1 DFQATT, CDR2 SNEGSKA (reference sequence). CDR3: CSARAGVLNQPQHF. CDR3 coding DNA: TGCAGTGCTAGAGCAGGGGTTCTCAATCAGCCCCAGCATTTT.

This clonotype was observed many times. The chain joins TRBV12-3 or TRBV12-4 to TRBJ1-2; 7 bases are a match to TRBD1. The CDR3 runs to 15 residues. Trimming at V came to 6 bases and at J to 3 bases, leaving 10 bases not matched to a gene. CDR3 coding DNA: TGTGCCAGCAGCTCGGACAGGTTGCTGCACTATGGCTACACCTTC. Translation gives CASSSDRLLHYGYTF.

About this clonotype itself: A much bigger clone sits one base away, suggesting this may be a read error. The chain uses TRBV10-3 and TRBJ2-6; no clear D gene. Germline V gene lookup returns CDR1 ENHRY and CDR2 SYGVKD. The CDR3 has 16 residues. The DNA for the CDR3 is TGTGCCGTCAGTGAAATAGGCCCGTCTGGGGCCAACGTCCTGACTTTC. Amino acid sequence: CAVSEIGPSGANVLTF.

This clonotype has a handful of counts. The V and J genes are TRBV7-8 and TRBJ2-5; the D gene could be TRBD1 or TRBD2 (6 bases each). The CDR3 contains 13 residues. V gave up 7 bases and J gave up 5 bases, with 14 bases separating them. Germline V lookup: CDR1 SGHVS, CDR2 FQNEAQ. The CDR3 sequence: CASIWGAVETQYF. For the CDR3, the DNA is TGTGCCAGCATCTGGGGGGCGGTTGAGACCCAGTACTTC.

The chain has TRBV7-9 and TRBJ2-5, with a weak D call TRBD2 (6 bases). The V end was cut by 3 bases, the J end by 13 bases, with 12 bases between. The CDR3 consists of 11 residues. Germline loops: CDR1 SEHNR, CDR2 FQNEAQ (reference sequence). The CDR3 loop is CASSLEGILYF. Here the CDR3 DNA reads TGTGCCAGCAGCTTGGAGGGGATCCTGTACTTC.

This clonotype has only one observation. The chain is built from TRBV10-3 and TRBJ1-2; tentatively, D is TRBD1 (6 bases). Germline V gene sequence: CDR1 ENHRY, CDR2 SYGVKD. V was clipped by 6 bases and J by 7 bases, with 15 bases between them. The CDR3 has 13 residues. CDR3 bases: TGTGCCATCAGCGAACAACAGGGACTTGGCTACACCTTC. This encodes CAISEQQGLGYTF.

This clonotype was counted ten times or more. The genes are TRBV29-1 and TRBJ2-5; 9 bases agree with TRBD2. V trimming: 1 base; J trimming: 2 bases; junction bases outside the gene matches: 8. This CDR3 has 16 residues. Germline V CDR1 and CDR2: SQVTM, ANQGSEA. CDR3 sequence (DNA): TGCAGCGTTGAAGGTGGGAGACTAGCGGATCAAGAGACCCAGTACTTC. Its protein product is CSVEGGRLADQETQYF.

This clonotype appeared once. The junction departs from germline at one end; a sequencing error may be responsible. The CDR3 DNA follows: TGCGCCAGCAGCCAAGGGCAGGGGGTGAATCAGCCCCAGCATTTT. It is translated as CASSQGQGVNQPQHF. The J gene is TRBJ1-5, the V gene TRBV2; 7 nucleotides agree with TRBD1. CDR3 size: 15 residues. Germline CDR1 SNHLY, CDR2 FYNNEI. The whole variable domain, remainder taken from reference TRBV2 and TRBJ1-5, is EPEVTQTPSHQVTQMGQEVILRCVPISNHLYFYWYRQILGQKVEFLVSFYNNEISEKSEIFDDQFSVERPDGSNFTLKIRSTKLEDSAMYFCASSQGQGVNQPQHFGDGTRLSIL.

A word on this clonotype: The junction departs from the called germline gene at one end, perhaps through a read error. The J gene is TRBJ2-3, the V gene TRBV5-1, with D unclear. The germline CDR1 and CDR2 sequences are SGHRS and YFSETQ. This CDR3 is 9 amino acids long. The DNA for the CDR3 is TGCGCCAGCAGCCAAGGTTGGGATTTT. Protein product: CASSQGWDF.

This clonotype has ten or more counts. The V and J genes are TRBV7-9 and TRBJ1-1; 7 nucleotides align to TRBD1. Germline loops: CDR1 SEHNR, CDR2 FQNEAQ (reference sequence). The V segment lost 1 base and the J segment 3 bases; nucleotides outside the gene matches: 8. The CDR3 is made up of 16 amino acids. The CDR3 reads CASSLGYDRVHTEAFF. CDR3 nucleotide sequence: TGTGCCAGCAGCTTAGGGTACGACAGGGTACACACTGAAGCTTTCTTT.

With respect to this clonotype: Compared with germline, one end of the junction differs, possibly owing to a read error. The chain couples TRBV7-2 to TRBJ2-7; either TRBD1 or TRBD2 may fit D (5 bases each). The CDR3 totals 14 residues. Per the germline V gene, CDR1 is SGHTA and CDR2 is FQGNSA. CDR3 region: CASSPSGTSNEQYF. The DNA of the CDR3 is TGTGCCAGCTCACCGTCCGGGACCTCCAACGAGCAGTACTTC.